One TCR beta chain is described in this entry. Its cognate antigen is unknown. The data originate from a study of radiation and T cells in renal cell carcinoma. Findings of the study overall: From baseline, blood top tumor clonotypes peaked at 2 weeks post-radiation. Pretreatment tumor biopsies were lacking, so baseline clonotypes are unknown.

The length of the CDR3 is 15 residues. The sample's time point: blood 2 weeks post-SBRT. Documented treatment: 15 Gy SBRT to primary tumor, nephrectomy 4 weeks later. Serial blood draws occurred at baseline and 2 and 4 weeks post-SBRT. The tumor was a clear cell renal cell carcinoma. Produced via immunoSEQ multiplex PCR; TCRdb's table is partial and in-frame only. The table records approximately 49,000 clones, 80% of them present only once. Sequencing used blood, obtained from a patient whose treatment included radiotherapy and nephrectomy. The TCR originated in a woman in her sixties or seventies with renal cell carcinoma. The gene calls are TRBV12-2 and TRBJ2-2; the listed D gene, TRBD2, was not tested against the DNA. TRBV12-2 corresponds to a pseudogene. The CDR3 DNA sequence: TGTGCAAGTCGCCCGGGACTAGCGAACACCGGGGAGCTGTTTTTT. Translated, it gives CASRPGLANTGELFF.